The 13 T cell receptor gamma chains presented below share a single source sample, sequenced in a study of Vδ1+ human thymocytes. The template was reverse-transcribed extracted RNA. Pooled V-gene forward primers with one constant-region reverse primer generated the CDR3 amplicons by multiplex PCR. TCRdb fed the multiplex PCR reads to CATT. The data contain some 22,000 gamma-chain clones, roughly 13% of them singletons. The antigens these receptors bind are not known. Regarding the study as a whole: Thymic TRG and TRD repertoires appeared highly polyclonal.

Sequenced sample: Vdelta1+ gamma-delta thymocytes from the thymus. Specified subset: FACS-sorted CD3+ TCRalphabeta- TCRVdelta1+ TCRVdelta2- thymocytes. The receptors were sampled from a child under two years old who had congenital heart surgery.

The rearrangement links TRGV5 to TRGJ1 or TRGJ2. Germline V gene sequence: CDR1 VINAFY, CDR2 YDVSNSKD. The CDR3 runs to 14 residues. V gave up 0 bases and J gave up 6 bases; unmatched junction bases: 8. This CDR3 reads CATWDRPSRYKKLF. CDR3 DNA: TGTGCCACCTGGGACAGGCCCTCTCGTTATAAGAAACTCTTT.

This clone ranks as medium-sized. The junction departs from germline at one end; a sequencing error may be responsible. Other DNA sequences in the same sample also yield this CDR3. The genes are TRGV4 and TRGJ1 or TRGJ2. There are 11 residues in the CDR3. Germline CDR1 reads EGSTGY; CDR2 reads YDSYTSSV. CDR3 protein: CATWNGYKKLF. CDR3 nucleotide sequence: TGTGCCACCTGGAATGGGTATAAGAAACTCTTT.

This clone is medium-sized within its sample. The same CDR3 can be traced to other DNA sequences in this sample. The rearrangement links TRGV8 to TRGJ1 or TRGJ2. The germline V gene encodes CDR1 VENAVY and CDR2 YDSYNSRV. The V and J ends lost 2 bases and 7 bases, in that order; junction bases with no gene match: 2. This CDR3 is built from 11 residues. CDR3 DNA sequence: TGTGCCACCTGGGATAAATATAAGAAACTCTTT. Encoded protein: CATWDKYKKLF.

A note on this clone: The sample carries other DNA sequences with the same CDR3. The V call is TRGV8, the J call TRGJ1 or TRGJ2. V dropped 3 bases and J dropped 4; count of bases not matched to a gene: 6. The length of the CDR3 is 13 residues. Germline CDR1 and CDR2: VENAVY and YDSYNSRV. The CDR3 DNA sequence: TGTGCCACCTGGGATCGGGGGTATTATAAGAAACTCTTT. This codes for CATWDRGYYKKLF.

This clone occurred a few times. The same CDR3 is also encoded by other DNA sequences in this sample. The gene calls are TRGV8 and TRGJ1 or TRGJ2. This CDR3 comprises 13 residues. V lost 3 bases and J lost 6; bases outside the gene matches: 8. CDR1 and CDR2 from the germline V gene are VENAVY and YDSYNSRV. DNA for the CDR3: TGTGCCACCTGGGATCGACTGGGTTATAAGAAACTCTTT. Its protein product is CATWDRLGYKKLF.

This clone showed up just a few times. Other DNA sequences in the same sample also yield this CDR3. This chain connects TRGV5 to TRGJP1. The germline V gene has CDR1 VINAFY and CDR2 YDVSNSKD. The CDR3 is made up of 14 amino acids. V shed 0 bases, J shed 4 bases, and the junction held 2 bases outside the gene matches. The DNA of the CDR3 is TGTGCCACCTGGGACAGGCGCACTGGTTGGTTCAAGATATTT. Its translation: CATWDRRTGWFKIF.

For this clone: This same CDR3 is encoded by further DNA sequences in the sample. The chain links TRGV4 to TRGJ1 or TRGJ2. Germline CDR1 EGSTGY, CDR2 YDSYTSSV. V was pared by 2 bases and J by 4 bases, with 5 bases of the junction left unmatched. The CDR3 is made up of 13 amino acids. CDR3 DNA sequence: TGTGCCACCTGGGATGCCCCGTATTATAAGAAACTCTTT. It yields the protein CATWDAPYYKKLF.

The chain recombines TRGV5 with TRGJ1 or TRGJ2. Germline CDR1 and CDR2: VINAFY and YDVSNSKD. CDR3 length equals 14 residues. V lost 0 bases, J lost 11 bases, and 13 bases stayed unmatched. The CDR3 DNA sequence: TGTGCCACCTGGGACAGGCAGCTCGAGGGGGAGAAACTCTTT. The encoded protein is CATWDRQLEGEKLF.

This clone was picked up one time. A junction boundary mismatches the germline segment, possibly from a read error. The genes are TRGV4 and TRGJP2. The germline CDR1 and CDR2 sequences are EGSTGY and YDSYTSSV. The CDR3 consists of 22 residues. The CDR3 nucleotides are TGTGCCACCTGGAATGGGCCGAGGCGAGTAGGCGGGGAGTCGAATAGTGATTGGATCAAGACGTTT. Protein: CATWNGPRRVGGESNSDWIKTF.

The chain couples TRGV3 to TRGJP2. J was trimmed by 8 bases and V by 0 bases; bases with no gene match: 6. Germline V gene sequence: CDR1 VTNTFY, CDR2 YDVSTARD (reference sequence). CDR3 length equals 14 residues. The CDR3 region has the DNA TGTGCCACCTGGGACAGGCTGACCGATTGGATCAAGACGTTT. Translated, it gives CATWDRLTDWIKTF.

In its sample, this clone was seen once. This chain joins TRGV8 and TRGJP2. The CDR3 spans 14 residues. CDR1 and CDR2 from the germline V gene are VENAVY and YDSYNSRV. V lost 3 bases and J lost 11; bases outside the gene matches: 12. CDR3 bases: TGTGCCACCTGGGATCCCTCGGGGGACTGGATCAAGACGTTT. Its protein is CATWDPSGDWIKTF.

This clone was observed a handful of times. Within the sample, other DNA sequences also encode this same CDR3. This chain links TRGV3 with TRGJ1 or TRGJ2. The ends lost 0 bases at V and 7 bases at J; junction bases unmatched: 6. This CDR3 is built from 13 residues. Germline V gene sequence: CDR1 VTNTFY, CDR2 YDVSTARD (reference sequence). In DNA form, the CDR3 reads TGTGCCACCTGGGACAGGCCGGCATATAAGAAACTCTTT. Encoded protein: CATWDRPAYKKLF.

Remarks on this clone: A much bigger clone sits one base away, suggesting this may be a read error. Other DNA sequences in this specimen translate into the identical CDR3. The chain carries TRGV4 and TRGJ1 or TRGJ2. The CDR3 runs 14 residues. Germline lookup yields CDR1 EGSTGY and CDR2 YDSYTSSV. In nucleotides, the CDR3 is TGTGCCACCTGGAATGGCCCTAATTATTATAAGAAACTCTTT. As protein: CATWNGPNYYKKLF.